This TCR beta chain came from a study of molecular identifiers for immune sequencing clone quantification. This clonotype turned up a few times. CDR1 SGHTA and CDR2 FQGTGA come from the germline V gene. There are 17 residues in the CDR3. Trimming stripped 0 bases from V and 2 bases from J, with 16 bases between. As previously described, bulk TCR libraries were made using listed TCR primers. TCRdb fed the PCR reads into MiXCR, producing one record per CDR3 protein. Among 300,000 to 350,000 distinct CDR3 sequences listed, 20% to 25% were seen once. This receptor was taken from a human donor in good health. Some libraries in this study had Jurkat cell RNA spiked in. Material: naive CD8+ T cells from blood, with Jurkat cell RNA spiked in. Subset of the sample: FACS-sorted CD8+CD4-CCR7+CD45RA+ naive T cells. V usage is TRBV7-3 and J usage is TRBJ2-5; either TRBD1 or TRBD2 may fit D (6 bases each). CDR3 bases: TGTGCCAGCAGCTTAACGGCAGGGGCGGGGTTACAAGAGACCCAGTACTTC. Protein sequence: CASSLTAGAGLQETQYF. The entire variable domain, with the rest obtained from reference TRBV7-3 and TRBJ2-5, is as follows: GAGVSQTPSNKVTEKGKYVELRCDPISGHTALYWYRQSLGQGPEFLIYFQGTGAADDSGLPNDRFFAVRPEGSVSTLKIQRTERGDSAVYLCASSLTAGAGLQETQYFGPGTRLLVL.